Presented here are 31 T cell receptor beta chains from one specimen sequenced in a study of shared clonotypes between healthy human individuals. The table came from immunoSEQ multiplex PCR; TCRdb's copy has only in-frame clones and leaves some out. The sample lists approximately 500,000 clones; about 78% were seen once. Source material: PBMCs. The source is a woman aged 40 to 50 in good health. Some clones in this sample may be carry-over from other donors' samples.

The CDR3 DNA reads TGTGCCAGCAGCTTAGATCCTGGTCAAGAGACCCAGTACTTC. Translated, it gives CASSLDPGQETQYF. This chain joins TRBV7-6 and TRBJ2-5; no clear D. The V gene's germline CDR1 is SGHVS and CDR2 FNYEAQ. Trimming took 1 base from V and 2 from J, leaving 8 bases between them. The length of the CDR3 is 14 residues.

V is TRBV7-9 and J is TRBJ2-3; 13 nucleotides match TRBD2. The CDR3 has 17 amino acids. Trimming took 1 base from V and 3 from J; bases not matched to a gene: 4. CDR1 and CDR2 (germline): SEHNR, FQNEAQ (reference sequence). The CDR3 DNA is TGTGCCAGCAGCTTAGGACTAGCGGGAGGTGTGACAGATACGCAGTATTTT. Its translation: CASSLGLAGGVTDTQYF.

The chain combines TRBV30 with TRBJ2-7; 11 nucleotides line up with TRBD2. After removal of 5 bases from V and 3 bases from J, the junction contained 6 bases not matched to a gene. Germline lookup yields CDR1 GTSNPN and CDR2 SVGIG (reference sequence). The CDR3 has 14 residues. The CDR3 DNA reads as TGTGCCTGGTCTAGTGGACTAGCGGGCTACGAGCAGTACTTC. This sequence encodes CAWSSGLAGYEQYF.

Note on this clone: A much larger clone differs from this one at a single base, so this may be a read error. This chain connects TRBV7-2 to TRBJ1-5; no firm D call. CDR3 length: 16 residues. V lost 4 bases to trimming and J lost 0 bases, with 13 bases between them. Germline V CDR1 and CDR2: SGHTA, FQGNSA. The CDR3: CASSWTETDSNQPQHF. The CDR3 DNA sequence: TGTGCCAGCAGCTGGACCGAGACGGATAGCAATCAGCCCCAGCATTTT. The full variable domain, completed using reference TRBV7-2 and TRBJ1-5, is GAGVSQSPSNKVTEKGKDVELRCDPISGHTALYWYRQSLGQGLEFLIYFQGNSAPDKSGLPSDRFSAERTGGSVSTLTIQRTQQEDSAVYLCASSWTETDSNQPQHFGDGTRLSIL.

V and J are TRBV5-4 and TRBJ2-1; 10 positions agree with TRBD2. The CDR3 runs 17 residues. Germline lookup yields CDR1 SGHNT and CDR2 YYREEE (reference sequence). Germline trimming cut 6 bases from V and 0 bases from J; bases unmatched to any gene: 9. The CDR3 loop is CASTDYSGRSSYNEQFF. CDR3 in DNA: TGTGCCAGCACCGATTATAGCGGGAGGAGCTCCTACAATGAGCAGTTCTTC.

The chain employs TRBV4-2 and TRBJ2-2, with 10 bases that match TRBD2. The V and J ends lost 1 base and 3 bases, in that order; junction bases with no gene match: 11. This CDR3 spans 19 amino acids. Germline assignment: CDR1 LGHNA and CDR2 YNFKEQ. The CDR3 bases are TGTGCCAGCAGCCAAGGGACTAGCGGACACAAATTCCACACCGGGGAGCTGTTTTTT. Amino acids: CASSQGTSGHKFHTGELFF.

For this clone: The junction shows a germline mismatch at one end, possibly a read error. The V call is TRBV5-4, the J call TRBJ2-3; D call uncertain. Per the germline V gene, CDR1 is SGHNT and CDR2 is YYREEE (reference sequence). CDR3 size: 12 residues. CDR3 nucleotide sequence: TGTGCCAGCAGCTTAAGCACAAATACGCAGTATTTT. It translates to CASSLSTNTQYF.

A few counts support this clone. The chain uses TRBV6-1 and TRBJ1-2; 8 nucleotides agree with TRBD1. Unmatched junction bases numbered 1, after V lost 5 bases and J lost 8 bases. Germline V gene sequence: CDR1 MNHNS, CDR2 SASEGT. The CDR3 runs to 11 residues. The chain's CDR3 is CASSRQGGYTF. CDR3 coding DNA: TGTGCCAGCAGTAGACAGGGGGGCTACACCTTC.

This chain uses TRBV6-1 with TRBJ1-2, with D possibly being TRBD1 (5 bases). With 3 bases removed from V and 12 bases from J, the gap between germline ends came to 20 bases. Per germline, CDR1 MNHNS and CDR2 SASEGT. This CDR3 spans 14 amino acids. The CDR3 sequence: CASSDSSRGPSDTF. CDR3 DNA sequence: TGTGCCAGCAGTGATTCTTCACGGGGACCAAGCGACACCTTC.

J is TRBJ2-7 and V is TRBV5-8; 8 bases fit TRBD1. Germline V gives CDR1 SGHTS, CDR2 YDEGEE. There are 14 residues in the CDR3. Trimming cost V 3 bases and J 1 base; bases outside gene matches: 3. CDR3 residues: CASSWGTGSYEQYF. CDR3 DNA sequence: TGTGCCAGCAGCTGGGGGACAGGATCCTACGAGCAGTACTTC.

The rearrangement uses TRBV7-3 and TRBJ2-3; D might be TRBD2 (7 bases). V was cut by 2 bases and J by 2 bases, with 20 bases left in between. CDR1 is SGHTA and CDR2 is FQGTGA in the germline V gene. The CDR3 is 18 residues long. The CDR3 reads CASSLRPRGGFDTDTQYF. Here the CDR3 DNA reads TGTGCCAGCAGCTTACGTCCGCGCGGGGGCTTTGACACAGATACGCAGTATTTT.

This sequence joins TRBV4-2 and TRBJ2-3; possibly TRBD2 for D (6 bases). V gave up 0 bases and J gave up 2 bases, with 21 bases separating them. The V gene's germline CDR1 is LGHNA and CDR2 YNFKEQ. The CDR3 runs 19 residues. DNA of the CDR3: TGTGCCAGCAGCCAAGATAAAAGGAATCCGGGACTTAACACAGATACGCAGTATTTT. Translated: CASSQDKRNPGLNTDTQYF.

This clone occurred once. The genes are TRBV11-3 and TRBJ2-2; 10 bases map to TRBD2. The CDR3 loop spans 16 amino acids. Germline-derived CDR1 and CDR2 are SGHNT and YENEEA. Losses at the gene ends were 4 bases for V and 6 bases for J; bases not matched to a gene: 8. The CDR3 DNA is TGTGCCAGCAGCTCTAAGCGGGAGGGCCGTCCCGGGGAGCTGTTTTTT. Its translation: CASSSKREGRPGELFF.

This clone occurred once. Other DNA sequences in this sample translate to the same CDR3. V gene TRBV5-4 combines with J gene TRBJ2-5; D is unresolved. Trimming took off 4 bases at V and 2 bases at J, with 3 bases between the two ends. This CDR3 comprises 11 residues. Germline values: CDR1 SGHNT, CDR2 YYREEE (reference sequence). The CDR3 reads CASSSQETQYF. Written as DNA, the CDR3 is TGTGCCAGCAGCAGTCAAGAGACCCAGTACTTC.

The chain is built from TRBV2 and TRBJ2-2; D not certain. CDR3 length: 15 amino acids. Trimming cost V 8 bases and J 2 bases, with 15 bases left between them. Germline V lookup: CDR1 SNHLY, CDR2 FYNNEI. CDR3 region: CASSPGSVNTGELFF. The CDR3 nucleotides read TGTGCCAGCTCCCCCGGCAGTGTTAACACCGGGGAGCTGTTTTTT.

Details on this clone: One end of the junction varies from germline; a read error may be responsible. V and J are TRBV6-1 and TRBJ2-5; D is possibly TRBD1 or TRBD2 (5 bases each). Germline CDR1 MNHNS, CDR2 SASEGT. The CDR3 is 14 amino acids. The chain's CDR3 is CASREGTAVGTQYF. In nucleotides, the CDR3 is TGTGCCAGCAGAGAAGGGACCGCCGTTGGGACCCAGTACTTC.

The rearrangement uses TRBV28 and TRBJ2-7; 9 nucleotides line up with TRBD1. The germline gives CDR1 MDHEN, CDR2 SYDVKM. The CDR3 runs to 14 residues. V was clipped by 6 bases and J by 4 bases; unmatched bases: 7. In DNA form, the CDR3 reads TGTGCCAGCAGAGAACCGGGACAGGGATACGAGCAGTACTTC. Its translation: CASREPGQGYEQYF.

The chain uses TRBV7-2 and TRBJ2-7; D is possibly TRBD2 (5 bases). Trimming stripped 5 bases from V and 0 bases from J, with 14 bases between. The CDR3 has 15 amino acids. Germline V gene data show CDR1 as SGHTA and CDR2 as FQGNSA. The CDR3 is CASSLARLSSYEQYF. The DNA for the CDR3 is TGTGCCAGCAGCCTCGCCAGACTAAGCTCCTACGAGCAGTACTTC.

The V and J genes are TRBV29-1 and TRBJ1-3; D gene ambiguous. V was trimmed by 1 base and J by 3 bases, leaving 7 bases between them. Germline V lookup: CDR1 SQVTM, CDR2 ANQGSEA. CDR3 length: 13 amino acids. The CDR3 spells CSVEAAYGNTIYF. The CDR3 DNA sequence: TGCAGCGTTGAAGCGGCTTATGGAAACACCATATATTTT.

The gene calls are TRBV21-1 and TRBJ1-1. TRBV21-1 is described as a pseudogene. The CDR3 length is 13 residues. The CDR3 reads CASSQGAVLEASF. In DNA form, the CDR3 reads TGTGCCAGCAGCCAAGGGGCGGTTCTTGAAGCTTCCTTT.

The rearrangement joins TRBV15 to TRBJ2-7, with 9 bases identical to TRBD1. Germline V gives CDR1 LNHNV, CDR2 YYDKDF (reference sequence). This CDR3 region has 14 residues. The V segment lost 3 bases and the J segment 4 bases; nucleotides outside the gene matches: 4. This chain's CDR3 is CATSRDRGRYEQYF. In DNA form, the CDR3 reads TGTGCCACCAGCAGGGACAGGGGTCGGTACGAGCAGTACTTC.

The V call is TRBV7-3, the J call TRBJ2-1; possibly TRBD1 for D (5 bases). This CDR3 has 13 residues. Germline assignment: CDR1 SGHTA and CDR2 FQGTGA. The V gene lost 5 bases and the J gene lost 9 bases, with 14 bases spanning the gap. CDR3 residues: CASSASTGIEQFF. CDR3 nucleotide sequence: TGTGCCAGCAGCGCCAGTACAGGTATTGAGCAGTTCTTC.

The chain combines TRBV11-2 with TRBJ1-1; D not certain. Trimming left V 4 bases short and J 3 bases short, with 18 bases between. The CDR3 covers 16 residues. Germline-derived CDR1 and CDR2 are SGHAT and FQNNGV. The CDR3 sequence: CASSSSFTRRDTEAFF. The CDR3 nucleotides are TGTGCCAGCAGCTCCTCCTTCACCCGCCGGGACACTGAAGCTTTCTTT.

This clone occurred once. Possible read error: a much larger clone is one base away. This chain uses TRBV29-1 with TRBJ2-1; 10 bases match TRBD1. Germline CDR1 SQVTM, CDR2 ANQGSEA. The CDR3 spans 14 residues. CDR3 protein: CSVGVGTGVNGQFF. The DNA for the CDR3 is TGCAGCGTTGGGGTTGGGACAGGGGTCAATGGGCAGTTCTTC.

The rearrangement uses TRBV9 and TRBJ2-2, with D hard to call. The CDR3 is 14 amino acids. Germline values: CDR1 SGDLS, CDR2 YYNGEE. V was cut by 0 bases and J by 4 bases, with 7 bases left in between. The CDR3 DNA sequence: TGTGCCAGCAGCGTAGAGTGGGCCACCGGGGAGCTGTTTTTT. As protein: CASSVEWATGELFF.

The chain joins TRBV7-3 to TRBJ2-2; D gene ambiguous. The CDR3 runs to 14 residues. Trimming took off 5 bases at V and 0 bases at J, with 7 bases between the two ends. CDR1 is SGHTA and CDR2 is FQGTGA in the germline V gene. The CDR3 coding sequence is TGTGCCAGCAGCACTCTAGCGAACACCGGGGAGCTGTTTTTT. It yields the protein CASSTLANTGELFF.

In this sample, this clone turned up a few times. The chain links TRBV7-7 to TRBJ2-3, with 8 bases lining up with TRBD1. CDR1 SSHAT and CDR2 FNYEAQ come from the germline V gene (reference sequence). The CDR3 length is 18 residues. The V gene end was trimmed by 5 bases and the J gene end by 3 bases; junction bases not matched to a gene: 16. CDR3 region: CASSPQRQGRWETDTQYF. The CDR3 region has the DNA TGTGCCAGCAGCCCCCAAAGACAGGGGAGGTGGGAAACAGATACGCAGTATTTT.

The gene calls are TRBV5-1 and TRBJ2-1, with 9 nucleotides matching TRBD2. The CDR3 is made up of 15 amino acids. Germline-derived CDR1 and CDR2 are SGHRS and YFSETQ. J was trimmed by 2 bases and V by 6 bases; bases with no gene match: 6. The CDR3 loop reads CASTNSGSAYNEQFF. The CDR3 DNA sequence: TGCGCCAGCACCAATAGCGGGAGTGCCTACAATGAGCAGTTCTTC. Drawing the rest from reference TRBV5-1 and TRBJ2-1, the complete variable domain is KAGVTQTPRYLIKTRGQQVTLSCSPISGHRSVSWYQQTPGQGLQFLFEYFSETQRNKGNFPGRFSGRQFSNSRSEMNVSTLELGDSALYLCASTNSGSAYNEQFFGPGTRLTVL.

This rearrangement joins TRBV28 to TRBJ2-7, with D possibly matching TRBD1 (6 bases). The CDR3 totals 15 residues. Trimming cost V 5 bases and J 3 bases, with 17 bases left between them. In germline, CDR1 is MDHEN, CDR2 SYDVKM. The CDR3 DNA reads as TGTGCCAGCAGTCCAAGCCCGGGACACCTCTACGAGCAGTACTTC. Protein sequence: CASSPSPGHLYEQYF.

This chain joins TRBV30 and TRBJ1-2; possible D gene TRBD1, 5 bases. CDR1 is GTSNPN and CDR2 is SVGIG in the germline V gene (reference sequence). Trimming took 3 bases from V and 1 from J, leaving 12 bases between them. This CDR3 has 14 residues. CDR3 bases: TGTGCCTGGAGCGTTCAGGGCAGTAACTATGGCTACACCTTC. Protein product: CAWSVQGSNYGYTF.

In this sample, this clone turned up a few times. The rearrangement links TRBV5-4 to TRBJ1-3; no definite D call. Germline V gene lookup returns CDR1 SGHNT and CDR2 YYREEE (reference sequence). The CDR3 has 14 amino acids. The V gene lost 5 bases and the J gene lost 1 base, with 10 bases spanning the gap. The DNA for the CDR3 is TGTGCCAGCAGTCTGATCTTATCTGGAAACACCATATATTTT. It translates to CASSLILSGNTIYF. Full variable domain (missing parts from reference TRBV5-4 and TRBJ1-3): ETGVTQSPTHLIKTRGQQVTLRCSSQSGHNTVSWYQQALGQGPQFIFQYYREEENGRGNFPPRFSGLQFPNYSSELNVNALELDDSALYLCASSLILSGNTIYFGEGSWLTVV.